The 31 T cell receptor beta chains listed next were all sequenced from one sample in a study of T cell responses to AZD1222 COVID-19 vaccine. TCRdb's table, derived via immunoSEQ multiplex PCR, lists solely in-frame clones and lacks some. The data contain 150,000 or so clones, about 92% of them singletons. Material: peripheral blood, obtained on day 0 of AZD1222 vaccination. The receptor set was obtained from an adult in good health.

This rearrangement joins TRBV15 to TRBJ1-1, with D perhaps matching TRBD1 (6 bases). Looked up from germline, CDR1 is LNHNV and CDR2 is YYDKDF (reference sequence). The CDR3 has 14 residues. V was clipped by 4 bases and J by 4 bases, with 13 bases between them. In DNA form, the CDR3 reads TGTGCCACCAGCATGTCAGGGGTGGGCACTGAAGCTTTCTTT. Translating gives CATSMSGVGTEAFF. Using reference TRBV15 and TRBJ1-1 for the parts outside the CDR3, the full variable domain is DAMVIQNPRYQVTQFGKPVTLSCSQTLNHNVMYWYQQKSSQAPKLLFHYYDKDFNNEADTPDNFQSRRPNTSFCFLDIRSPGLGDTAMYLCATSMSGVGTEAFFGQGTRLTVV.

The genes are TRBV4-3 and TRBJ1-2, with D perhaps TRBD1 (6 bases). Per germline, CDR1 LGHNA and CDR2 YSLEER. The V end lost 0 bases, the J end lost 1 base, and 15 bases lay between the germline ends. The CDR3 is 17 residues long. CDR3 protein: CASSQDLYRENNYGYTF. CDR3 DNA sequence: TGCGCCAGCAGCCAAGATTTGTACAGGGAAAATAACTATGGCTACACCTTC.

The chain recombines TRBV4-1 with TRBJ2-3; D call uncertain. Germline CDR1 reads MGHRA; CDR2 reads YSYEKL. The CDR3 is 15 residues long. The V and J ends lost 0 bases and 1 base respectively, with 8 bases between them. CDR3 residues: CASSQDVLRTDTQYF. The CDR3, as DNA: TGCGCCAGCAGCCAAGACGTGCTTCGCACAGATACGCAGTATTTT.

The chain carries TRBV2 and TRBJ1-6; TRBD1 agrees at 9 bases. The CDR3 loop spans 18 amino acids. The V segment lost 4 bases and the J segment 7 bases; nucleotides outside the gene matches: 14. Germline V gene sequence: CDR1 SNHLY, CDR2 FYNNEI. The CDR3 DNA reads as TGTGCCAGCAGTGCTCCTGTCTACGGCGACAGGGGGAATTCACCCCTCCACTTT. Residues: CASSAPVYGDRGNSPLHF.

J is TRBJ2-2 and V is TRBV7-9; no definite D call. Per germline, CDR1 SEHNR and CDR2 FQNEAQ (reference sequence). The ends were cut back, 4 bases at V and 1 base at J, with 7 bases in the middle. The CDR3 sequence is 14 residues long. CDR3 sequence reads: CASSSRRNTGELFF. The CDR3 nucleotides are TGTGCCAGCAGCTCTCGACGGAACACCGGGGAGCTGTTTTTT.

The V call is TRBV12-3 or TRBV12-4, the J call TRBJ1-6, with a weak D call TRBD1 (6 bases). This CDR3 has 13 amino acids. Trimming removed 2 bases at V and 7 bases at J, with 6 bases between. The chain's CDR3 is CASSLTGNSPLHF. In DNA form, the CDR3 reads TGTGCCAGCAGTTTAACAGGGAATTCACCCCTCCACTTT.

In its sample, this clone was seen once. The V and J genes are TRBV29-1 and TRBJ1-2, with TRBD1 as a possible D gene (6 bases). With 3 bases removed from V and 11 bases from J, the gap between germline ends came to 16 bases. The CDR3 is 12 residues long. Per the germline V gene, CDR1 is SQVTM and CDR2 is ANQGSEA. The CDR3 reads CSVDVQGRGYTF. The CDR3 region has the DNA TGCAGCGTTGATGTTCAGGGGAGGGGTTACACCTTC.

The chain links TRBV9 to TRBJ2-5; 9 bases fit TRBD1. The CDR3 covers 15 residues. Germline trimming cut 3 bases from V and 5 bases from J; bases unmatched to any gene: 8. Germline assignment: CDR1 SGDLS and CDR2 YYNGEE. The CDR3 reads CASSGPPTGGETQYF. CDR3 in DNA: TGTGCCAGCAGCGGGCCTCCGACAGGGGGGGAGACCCAGTACTTC.

The chain has TRBV29-1 and TRBJ2-1; the match to TRBD2 covers 10 bases. Germline CDR1 and CDR2: SQVTM and ANQGSEA. CDR3 length: 14 residues. The trim removed 3 bases at V and 5 bases at J, leaving 4 bases unmatched. The CDR3 loop reads CSVDELAGNNEQFF. In DNA, the CDR3 is TGCAGCGTTGACGAACTAGCGGGAAACAATGAGCAGTTCTTC.

The J gene is TRBJ2-7, the V gene TRBV12-3 or TRBV12-4, with D unresolved. CDR3 length: 12 amino acids. V lost 3 bases to trimming and J lost 2 bases, with 5 bases between them. The CDR3 reads CASSFRPYEQYF. The CDR3 nucleotides read TGTGCCAGCAGTTTCCGGCCCTACGAGCAGTACTTC.

This chain connects TRBV7-8 to TRBJ1-4; D may be TRBD1 (6 bases). From germline, CDR1 is SGHVS and CDR2 FQNEAQ. This CDR3 has 15 residues. Trimming took off 2 bases at V and 11 bases at J, with 18 bases between the two ends. This CDR3 is CASSLTAGGRGKLFF. As DNA, the CDR3 is TGTGCCAGCAGCTTAACGGCAGGAGGGAGGGGGAAACTGTTTTTT.

J is TRBJ2-7 and V is TRBV6-2 or TRBV6-3, with 11 bases lining up with TRBD2. From germline, CDR1 is MNHEY and CDR2 SVGEGT. V lost 5 bases and J lost 3; bases outside the gene matches: 12. The CDR3 contains 17 residues. CDR3 in DNA: TGTGCCAGCAGTAAACTAGCGGGAGATTTCACGGACTACGAGCAGTACTTC. This codes for CASSKLAGDFTDYEQYF.

A single count supports this clone. This chain uses TRBV30 with TRBJ2-4; no firm D call. CDR1 is GTSNPN, CDR2 SVGIG, per germline (reference sequence). Between the trimmed V and J ends, which lost 2 bases and 0 bases, there was a span of 11 bases. The CDR3 covers 15 residues. The CDR3 bases are TGTGCCTGGAGTTCTGATCCGTTAGCCAAAAACATTCAGTACTTC. As protein: CAWSSDPLAKNIQYF.

The rearrangement uses TRBV4-3 and TRBJ2-5; D may match TRBD1 or TRBD2 (6 bases each). Per germline, CDR1 LGHNA and CDR2 YSLEER. This CDR3 has 15 residues. The V and J ends lost 3 bases and 5 bases respectively, with 16 bases between them. CDR3 loop: CASSQGPGAGETQYF. CDR3 nucleotide sequence: TGCGCCAGCAGCCAGGGTCCGGGGGCGGGGGAGACCCAGTACTTC.

The chain couples TRBV6-4 to TRBJ2-3; possibly TRBD1 for D (5 bases). Germline V lookup: CDR1 MRHNA, CDR2 SNTAGT. The CDR3 length is 15 residues. V lost 4 bases to trimming and J lost 4 bases, with 15 bases between them. The CDR3 sequence is CASSAGHGMADTQYF. For the CDR3, the DNA is TGTGCCAGCAGTGCCGGACATGGGATGGCAGATACGCAGTATTTT.

The chain carries TRBV28 and TRBJ1-3; D remains ambiguous. Germline-derived CDR1 and CDR2 are MDHEN and SYDVKM. The V end was cut by 9 bases, the J end by 4 bases, with 10 bases between. The CDR3 spans 12 residues. CDR3 sequence (DNA): TGTGCCAGTGAAGGGATCGGAAACACCATATATTTT. Its protein product is CASEGIGNTIYF.

The gene calls are TRBV18 and TRBJ1-6; possible D gene TRBD1, 5 bases. Trimming pared 5 bases from V and 10 bases from J, leaving 18 bases between. The CDR3 is 15 amino acids. Germline V gives CDR1 KGHSH, CDR2 LQKENI. The CDR3 sequence is CASSSGLPGGSPLHF. The CDR3 DNA sequence: TGTGCCAGCTCATCGGGACTCCCCGGCGGATCACCCCTCCACTTT.

In regard to this clone: At one boundary the junction diverges from the germline segment, which might be a read error. The CDR3 sequence: CASSLSANGQSSSKF. The CDR3, as DNA: TGTGCCAGCAGTTTATCCGCAAATGGACAGAGCTCTTCCAAATTT. The rearrangement uses TRBV6-2 or TRBV6-3 and TRBJ1-1, with a possible D match to TRBD1 (6 bases). CDR1 MNHEY and CDR2 SVGEGT come from the germline V gene. The length of the CDR3 is 15 residues.

The chain employs TRBV29-1 and TRBJ1-3; TRBD1 might be the D (5 bases). The CDR3 has 16 residues. Trimming pared 1 base from V and 1 base from J, leaving 14 bases between. CDR1 and CDR2 from the germline V gene are SQVTM and ANQGSEA. CDR3: CSVEVRGGGSGNTIYF. Here the CDR3 DNA reads TGCAGCGTTGAAGTGCGTGGGGGAGGGTCTGGAAACACCATATATTTT. Based on the CDR3 plus reference TRBV29-1 and TRBJ1-3, the full variable domain is SAVISQKPSRDICQRGTSLTIQCQVDSQVTMMFWYRQQPGQSLTLIATANQGSEATYESGFVIDKFPISRPNLTFSTLTVSNMSPEDSSIYLCSVEVRGGGSGNTIYFGEGSWLTVV.

J is TRBJ2-7 and V is TRBV6-2 or TRBV6-3; 8 bases fit TRBD2. The junction had 10 bases not matched to a gene; V was cut back by 4 bases and J by 2 bases. This CDR3 region has 16 residues. Germline CDR1 is MNHEY and CDR2 is SVGEGT. CDR3 in DNA: TGTGCCAGCAGTTCGGTTGGCGGGAGGCTTCCCTACGAGCAGTACTTC. Translation gives CASSSVGGRLPYEQYF.

The V call is TRBV2, the J call TRBJ1-3; D is possibly TRBD1 (6 bases). V lost 6 bases, J lost 0 bases, and 12 bases lay in between. CDR3 size: 15 residues. CDR1 and CDR2 from the germline V gene are SNHLY and FYNNEI. The DNA of the CDR3 is TGTGCCAGCAGACTCCAGGGGAGCTCTGGAAACACCATATATTTT. Translating gives CASRLQGSSGNTIYF. Together with reference TRBV2 and TRBJ1-3, the CDR3 gives the full variable domain: EPEVTQTPSHQVTQMGQEVILRCVPISNHLYFYWYRQILGQKVEFLVSFYNNEISEKSEIFDDQFSVERPDGSNFTLKIRSTKLEDSAMYFCASRLQGSSGNTIYFGEGSWLTVV.

The gene calls are TRBV5-1 and TRBJ2-3; 7 bases agree with TRBD1. Germline V gene data show CDR1 as SGHRS and CDR2 as YFSETQ. V shed 0 bases, J shed 1 base, and the junction held 5 bases outside the gene matches. The CDR3 totals 16 residues. CDR3 coding DNA: TGCGCCAGCAGCTTGGCCGGGGACAGCCGCACAGATACGCAGTATTTT. It encodes CASSLAGDSRTDTQYF.

This clone was counted once. J is TRBJ1-2 and V is TRBV12-3 or TRBV12-4; perhaps TRBD1 as D (6 bases). V lost 3 bases, J lost 4 bases, and 9 bases lay in between. The CDR3 contains 13 residues. The CDR3 loop is CASSFGGTYGYTF. The CDR3 DNA is TGTGCCAGCAGTTTTGGGGGCACCTATGGCTACACCTTC.

The J gene is TRBJ1-5, the V gene TRBV24-1; TRBD1 matches at 8 bases. Germline V gene lookup returns CDR1 KGHDR and CDR2 SFDVKD. This CDR3 has 14 amino acids. V was clipped by 4 bases and J by 9 bases; unmatched bases: 7. The CDR3 DNA reads as TGTGCCACCAGTGAGGCTGACAGGGGACGGCCCCAGCATTTT. Translating it yields CATSEADRGRPQHF.

The CDR3 region is CAWKGQGGPPLHF. CDR3 nucleotides: TGTGCCTGGAAGGGACAGGGAGGTCCACCCCTCCACTTT. J is TRBJ1-6 and V is TRBV30; the match to TRBD1 covers 9 bases. V trimming: 4 bases; J trimming: 11 bases; junction bases outside the gene matches: 6. There are 13 residues in the CDR3. The germline V gene has CDR1 GTSNPN and CDR2 SVGIG (reference sequence).

The CDR3 region is CSASPGQGVGEQYF. CDR3 bases: TGCAGCGCCTCCCCGGGACAGGGAGTGGGCGAGCAGTACTTC. The chain is built from TRBV29-1 and TRBJ2-7; 9 bases align to TRBD1. Germline values: CDR1 SQVTM, CDR2 ANQGSEA. J lost 6 bases, V lost 7 bases, and 13 bases had no gene match. The length of the CDR3 is 14 residues.

This clone was recorded only once. DNA of the CDR3: TGTGCCTCCGGGGGGCGGGTCGGCACTGAAGCTTTCTTT. Translating it yields CASGGRVGTEAFF. V gene TRBV27 combines with J gene TRBJ1-1; tentative D call: TRBD1 (6 bases). Between the trimmed V and J ends, which lost 11 bases and 4 bases, there was a span of 17 bases. Per the germline V gene, CDR1 is MNHEY and CDR2 is SMNVEV (reference sequence). The CDR3 totals 13 residues.

The V call is TRBV6-2 or TRBV6-3, the J call TRBJ2-1; TRBD2 might be the D (6 bases). Germline-derived CDR1 and CDR2 are MNHEY and SVGEGT. The CDR3 covers 15 residues. Trimming left V 0 bases short and J 0 bases short, with 6 bases between. The chain's CDR3 is CASSYSGGSYNEQFF. CDR3 nucleotides: TGTGCCAGCAGTTACTCGGGGGGCTCCTACAATGAGCAGTTCTTC.

The chain carries TRBV11-2 and TRBJ2-5; no definite D call. There are 13 residues in the CDR3. Germline CDR1 is SGHAT and CDR2 is FQNNGV. The V gene lost 6 bases and the J gene lost 1 base, with 9 bases spanning the gap. CDR3 region: CASRVLFQETQYF. The DNA for the CDR3 is TGTGCCAGCAGGGTCTTATTCCAAGAGACCCAGTACTTC.

V usage is TRBV9 and J usage is TRBJ2-4, with 9 bases fitting TRBD1. The CDR3 runs 17 residues. After removal of 6 bases from V and 1 base from J, the junction contained 11 bases not matched to a gene. CDR1 and CDR2 (germline): SGDLS, YYNGEE. Written as DNA, the CDR3 is TGTGCCAGCATGACAGGGGGAACGACCTCGGCCAAAAACATTCAGTACTTC. Residues: CASMTGGTTSAKNIQYF. Full variable domain (remainder filled in from reference TRBV9 and TRBJ2-4): DSGVTQTPKHLITATGQRVTLRCSPRSGDLSVYWYQQSLDQGLQFLIQYYNGEERAKGNILERFSAQQFPDLHSELNLSSLELGDSALYFCASMTGGTTSAKNIQYFGAGTRLSVL.

The chain uses TRBV29-1 and TRBJ2-3; D gene uncertain. V lost 0 bases and J lost 1, with 5 bases in between. CDR1 and CDR2 (germline): SQVTM, ANQGSEA. The CDR3 covers 13 residues. DNA of the CDR3: TGCAGCGTTGAAGATTGGGGCACAGATACGCAGTATTTT. The encoded protein is CSVEDWGTDTQYF.